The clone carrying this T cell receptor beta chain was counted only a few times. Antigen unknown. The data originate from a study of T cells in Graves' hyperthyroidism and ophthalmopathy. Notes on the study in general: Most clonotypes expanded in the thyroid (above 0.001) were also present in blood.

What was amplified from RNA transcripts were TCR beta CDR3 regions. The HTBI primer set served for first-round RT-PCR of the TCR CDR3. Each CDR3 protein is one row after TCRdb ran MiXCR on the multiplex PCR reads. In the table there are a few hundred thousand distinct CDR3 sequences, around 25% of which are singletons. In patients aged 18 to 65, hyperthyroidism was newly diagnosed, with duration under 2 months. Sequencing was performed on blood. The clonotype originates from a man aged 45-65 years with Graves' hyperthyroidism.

The CDR3 DNA sequence: TGTGCCAGCAGCACGACAGGGGGAAAGGATGAAAAACTGTTTTTT. Its protein product is CASSTTGGKDEKLFF. The J gene is TRBJ1-4, the V gene TRBV12-3 or TRBV12-4, with 9 bases matching TRBD1. The CDR3 runs to 15 residues. The V segment lost 6 bases and the J segment 6 bases; nucleotides outside the gene matches: 8.